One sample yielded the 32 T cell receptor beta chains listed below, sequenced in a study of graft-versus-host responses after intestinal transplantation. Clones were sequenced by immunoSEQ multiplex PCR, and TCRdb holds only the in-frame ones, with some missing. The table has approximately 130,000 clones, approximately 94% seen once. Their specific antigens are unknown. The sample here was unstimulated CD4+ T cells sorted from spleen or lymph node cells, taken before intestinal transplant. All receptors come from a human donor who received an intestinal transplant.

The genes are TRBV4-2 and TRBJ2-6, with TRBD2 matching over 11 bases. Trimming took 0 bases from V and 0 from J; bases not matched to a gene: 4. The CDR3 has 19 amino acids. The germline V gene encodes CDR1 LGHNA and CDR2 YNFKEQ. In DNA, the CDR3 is TGTGCCAGCAGCCAAGAGGCTAGCGGGGGGTCCTCTGGGGCCAACGTCCTGACTTTC. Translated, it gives CASSQEASGGSSGANVLTF.

The CDR3 DNA is TGTGCCAGCAGTGATCCTACAGGGGGCCCGGAGACCCAGTACTTC. Translating gives CASSDPTGGPETQYF. The chain is built from TRBV25-1 and TRBJ2-5; 9 nucleotides align to TRBD1. CDR1 is MGHDK and CDR2 is SYGVNS in the germline V gene. The CDR3 has 15 amino acids. Trimming cost V 3 bases and J 5 bases; bases outside gene matches: 7. The full variable domain, completed using reference TRBV25-1 and TRBJ2-5, is EADIYQTPRYLVIGTGKKITLECSQTMGHDKMYWYQQDPGMELHLIHYSYGVNSTEKGDLSSESTVSRIRTEHFPLTLESARPSHTSQYLCASSDPTGGPETQYFGPGTRLLVL.

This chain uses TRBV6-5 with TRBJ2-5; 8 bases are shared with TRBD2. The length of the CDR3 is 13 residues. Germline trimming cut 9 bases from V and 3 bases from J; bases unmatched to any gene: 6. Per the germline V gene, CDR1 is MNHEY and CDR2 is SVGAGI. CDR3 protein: CASSVLAEETQYF. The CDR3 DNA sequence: TGTGCCAGTTCGGTACTAGCGGAAGAGACCCAGTACTTC.

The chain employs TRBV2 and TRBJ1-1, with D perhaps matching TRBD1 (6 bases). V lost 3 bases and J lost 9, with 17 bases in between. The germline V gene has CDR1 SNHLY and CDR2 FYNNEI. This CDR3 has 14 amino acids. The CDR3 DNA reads TGTGCCAGCAGTGAGAGCGGGGGATGGGGGCAAGCTTTCTTT. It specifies CASSESGGWGQAFF. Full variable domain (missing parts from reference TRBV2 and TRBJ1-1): EPEVTQTPSHQVTQMGQEVILRCVPISNHLYFYWYRQILGQKVEFLVSFYNNEISEKSEIFDDQFSVERPDGSNFTLKIRSTKLEDSAMYFCASSESGGWGQAFFGQGTRLTVV.

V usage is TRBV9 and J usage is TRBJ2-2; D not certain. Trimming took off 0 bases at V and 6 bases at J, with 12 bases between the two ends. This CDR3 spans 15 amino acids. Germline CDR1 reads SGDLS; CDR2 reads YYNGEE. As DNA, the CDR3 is TGTGCCAGCAGCGTAGACGACGCCGGGCCCGGGGAGCTGTTTTTT. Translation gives CASSVDDAGPGELFF.

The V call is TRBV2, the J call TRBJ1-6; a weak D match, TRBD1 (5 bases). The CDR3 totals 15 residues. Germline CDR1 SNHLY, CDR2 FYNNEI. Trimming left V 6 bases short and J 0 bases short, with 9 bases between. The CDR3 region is CASSVTDSYNSPLHF. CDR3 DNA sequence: TGTGCCAGCAGCGTGACAGACTCCTATAATTCACCCCTCCACTTT.

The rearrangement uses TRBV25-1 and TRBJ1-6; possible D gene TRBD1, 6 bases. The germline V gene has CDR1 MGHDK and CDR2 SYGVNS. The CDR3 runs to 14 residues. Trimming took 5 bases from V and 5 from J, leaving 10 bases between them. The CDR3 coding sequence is TGTGCCAGCAGTCGGGGGGCCAATAATTCACCCCTCCACTTT. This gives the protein CASSRGANNSPLHF.

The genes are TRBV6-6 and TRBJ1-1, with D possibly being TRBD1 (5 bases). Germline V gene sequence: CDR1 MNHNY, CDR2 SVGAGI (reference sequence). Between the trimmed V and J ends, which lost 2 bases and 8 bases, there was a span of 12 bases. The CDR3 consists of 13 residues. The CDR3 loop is CASSYLRQTEAFF. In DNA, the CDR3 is TGTGCCAGCAGTTACCTCCGACAGACCGAAGCTTTCTTT.

The CDR3 loop is CASSYSPRNTYEQYF. CDR3 sequence (DNA): TGTGCCAGCAGTTACTCGCCCCGGAATACCTACGAGCAGTACTTC. This chain links TRBV6-5 with TRBJ2-7, with D unresolved. The CDR3 length is 15 residues. CDR1 is MNHEY, CDR2 SVGAGI, per germline. V lost 0 bases and J lost 2, with 11 bases in between.

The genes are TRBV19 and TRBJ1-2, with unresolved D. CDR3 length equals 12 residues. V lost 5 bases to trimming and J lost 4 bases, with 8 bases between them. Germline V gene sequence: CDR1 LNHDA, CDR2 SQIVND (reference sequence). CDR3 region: CASSLDGYGYTF. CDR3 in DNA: TGTGCCAGTAGTCTGGACGGCTATGGCTACACCTTC.

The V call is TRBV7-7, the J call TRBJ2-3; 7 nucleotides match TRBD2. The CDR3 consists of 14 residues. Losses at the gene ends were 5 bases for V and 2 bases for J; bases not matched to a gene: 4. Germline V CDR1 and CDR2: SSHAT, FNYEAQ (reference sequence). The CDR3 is CASSAGTNTDTQYF. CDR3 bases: TGTGCCAGCAGCGCCGGGACTAACACAGATACGCAGTATTTT.

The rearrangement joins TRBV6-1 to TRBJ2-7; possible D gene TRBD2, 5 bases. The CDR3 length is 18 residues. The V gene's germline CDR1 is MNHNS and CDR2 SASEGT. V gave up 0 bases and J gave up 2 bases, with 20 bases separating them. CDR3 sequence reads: CASSEASADWQLAYEQYF. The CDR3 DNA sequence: TGTGCCAGCAGTGAAGCTTCTGCGGACTGGCAATTAGCCTACGAGCAGTACTTC.

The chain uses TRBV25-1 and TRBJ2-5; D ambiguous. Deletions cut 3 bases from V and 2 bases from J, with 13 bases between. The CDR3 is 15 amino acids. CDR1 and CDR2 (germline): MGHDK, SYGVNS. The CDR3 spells CASSDPTGDQETQYF. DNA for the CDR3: TGTGCCAGCAGTGACCCCACCGGAGATCAAGAGACCCAGTACTTC.

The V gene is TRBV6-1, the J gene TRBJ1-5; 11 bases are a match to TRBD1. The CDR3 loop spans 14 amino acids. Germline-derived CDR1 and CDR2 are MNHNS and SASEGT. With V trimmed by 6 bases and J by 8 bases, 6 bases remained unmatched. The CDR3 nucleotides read TGTGCCAGCAGGGGACAGGGGGTGTATGAGCCCCAGCATTTT. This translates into CASRGQGVYEPQHF.

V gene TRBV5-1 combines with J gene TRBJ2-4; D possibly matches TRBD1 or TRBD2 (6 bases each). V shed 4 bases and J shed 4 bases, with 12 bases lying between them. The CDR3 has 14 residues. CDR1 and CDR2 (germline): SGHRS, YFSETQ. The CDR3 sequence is CASSPQGGKNIQYF. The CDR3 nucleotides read TGCGCCAGCAGCCCACAGGGAGGAAAAAACATTCAGTACTTC.

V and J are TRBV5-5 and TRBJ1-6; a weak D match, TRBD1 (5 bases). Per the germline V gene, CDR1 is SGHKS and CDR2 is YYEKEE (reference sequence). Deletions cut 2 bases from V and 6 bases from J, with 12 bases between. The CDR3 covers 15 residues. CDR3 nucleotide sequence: TGTGCCAGCAGCTTTGTCAGGGTGGGTAATTCACCCCTCCACTTT. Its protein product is CASSFVRVGNSPLHF.

CDR3 amino acids: CSVTGGIGYGYTF. DNA for the CDR3: TGCAGCGTTACAGGGGGCATTGGCTATGGCTACACCTTC. J is TRBJ1-2 and V is TRBV29-1, with 9 bases fitting TRBD1. The V and J ends lost 5 bases and 4 bases, in that order; junction bases with no gene match: 5. The CDR3 extends over 13 amino acids. Germline V gene lookup returns CDR1 SQVTM and CDR2 ANQGSEA.

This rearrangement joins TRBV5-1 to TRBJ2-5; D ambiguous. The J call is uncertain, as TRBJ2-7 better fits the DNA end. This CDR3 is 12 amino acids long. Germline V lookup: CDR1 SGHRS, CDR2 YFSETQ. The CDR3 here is CASSSSSYEQYF. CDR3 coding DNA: TGCGCCAGCAGCTCGAGCTCCTACGAGCAGTACTTC.

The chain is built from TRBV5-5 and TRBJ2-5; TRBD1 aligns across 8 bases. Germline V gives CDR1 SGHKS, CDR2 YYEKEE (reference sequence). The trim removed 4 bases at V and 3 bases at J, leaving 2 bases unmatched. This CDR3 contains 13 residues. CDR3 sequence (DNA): TGTGCCAGCAGCGAGGACAGGGAAGAGACCCAGTACTTC. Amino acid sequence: CASSEDREETQYF. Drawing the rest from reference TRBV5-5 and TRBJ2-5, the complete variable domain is DAGVTQSPTHLIKTRGQQVTLRCSPISGHKSVSWYQQVLGQGPQFIFQYYEKEERGRGNFPDRFSARQFPNYSSELNVNALLLGDSALYLCASSEDREETQYFGPGTRLLVL.

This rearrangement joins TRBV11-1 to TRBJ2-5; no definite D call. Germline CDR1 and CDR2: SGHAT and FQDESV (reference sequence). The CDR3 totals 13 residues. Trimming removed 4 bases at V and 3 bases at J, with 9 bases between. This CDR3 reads CASSSYREETQYF. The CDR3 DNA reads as TGTGCCAGCAGCTCATACAGAGAAGAGACCCAGTACTTC.

The CDR3: CASSERQRGTDTQYF. CDR3 DNA sequence: TGTGCCAGCAGTGAACGTCAGCGGGGCACAGATACGCAGTATTTT. The rearrangement joins TRBV6-1 to TRBJ2-3, with D perhaps matching TRBD2 (6 bases). In germline, CDR1 is MNHNS, CDR2 SASEGT. Trimming removed 2 bases at V and 1 base at J, with 10 bases between. CDR3 length equals 15 residues.

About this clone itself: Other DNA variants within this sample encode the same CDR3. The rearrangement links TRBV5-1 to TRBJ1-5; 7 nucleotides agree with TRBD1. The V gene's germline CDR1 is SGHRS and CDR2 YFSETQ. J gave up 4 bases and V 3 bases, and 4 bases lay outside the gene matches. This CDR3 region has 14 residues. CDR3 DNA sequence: TGCGCCAGCAGCTCGGGACAGCCAAATCAGCCCCAGCATTTT. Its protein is CASSSGQPNQPQHF.

The CDR3 here is CASTVMGSRNQPQHF. The CDR3 coding sequence is TGTGCCAGTACGGTCATGGGATCTCGCAATCAGCCCCAGCATTTT. The gene calls are TRBV19 and TRBJ1-5; D unclear. In germline, CDR1 is LNHDA, CDR2 SQIVND (reference sequence). Trimming took off 7 bases at V and 2 bases at J, with 15 bases between the two ends. This CDR3 has 15 residues.

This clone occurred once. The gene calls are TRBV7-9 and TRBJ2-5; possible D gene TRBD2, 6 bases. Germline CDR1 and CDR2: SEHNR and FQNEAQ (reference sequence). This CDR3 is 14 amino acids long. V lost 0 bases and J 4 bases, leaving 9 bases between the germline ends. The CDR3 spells CASSLALRGETQYF. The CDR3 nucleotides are TGTGCCAGCAGCTTAGCGCTGCGGGGAGAGACCCAGTACTTC.

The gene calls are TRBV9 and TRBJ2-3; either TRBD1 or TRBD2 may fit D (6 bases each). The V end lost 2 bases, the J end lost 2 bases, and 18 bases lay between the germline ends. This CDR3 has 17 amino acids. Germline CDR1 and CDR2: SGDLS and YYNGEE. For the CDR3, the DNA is TGTGCCAGCAGCGTCGCGGGACACAGTTACCTCACAGATACGCAGTATTTT. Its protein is CASSVAGHSYLTDTQYF.

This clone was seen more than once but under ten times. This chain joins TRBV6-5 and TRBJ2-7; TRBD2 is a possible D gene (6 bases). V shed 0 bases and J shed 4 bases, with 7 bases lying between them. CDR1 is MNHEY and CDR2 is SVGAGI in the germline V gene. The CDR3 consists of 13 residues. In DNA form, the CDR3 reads TGTGCCAGCAGTTACTCGGGACTGTACGAGCAGTACTTC. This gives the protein CASSYSGLYEQYF.

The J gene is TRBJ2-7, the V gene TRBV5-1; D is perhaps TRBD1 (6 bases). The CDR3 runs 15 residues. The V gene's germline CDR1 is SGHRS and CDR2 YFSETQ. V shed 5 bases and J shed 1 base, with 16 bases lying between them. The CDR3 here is CASSLTGLGSYEQYF. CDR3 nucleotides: TGCGCCAGCAGTCTCACAGGGCTGGGGTCCTACGAGCAGTACTTC.

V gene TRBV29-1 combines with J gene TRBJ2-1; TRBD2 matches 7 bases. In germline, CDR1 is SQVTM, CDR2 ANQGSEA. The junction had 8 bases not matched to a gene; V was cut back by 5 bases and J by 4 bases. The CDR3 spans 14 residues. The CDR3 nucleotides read TGCAGCGTTCTTACTTGGGGAGGGTACAATGAGCAGTTCTTC. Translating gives CSVLTWGGYNEQFF.

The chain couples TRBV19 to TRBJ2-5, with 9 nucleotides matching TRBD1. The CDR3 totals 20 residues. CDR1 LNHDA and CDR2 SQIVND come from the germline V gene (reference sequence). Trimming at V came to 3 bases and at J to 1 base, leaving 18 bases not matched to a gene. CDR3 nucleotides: TGTGCCAGTAGTATCAACCTCCCGGGACAGGGTAAGGCATCCCAAGAGACCCAGTACTTC. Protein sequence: CASSINLPGQGKASQETQYF.

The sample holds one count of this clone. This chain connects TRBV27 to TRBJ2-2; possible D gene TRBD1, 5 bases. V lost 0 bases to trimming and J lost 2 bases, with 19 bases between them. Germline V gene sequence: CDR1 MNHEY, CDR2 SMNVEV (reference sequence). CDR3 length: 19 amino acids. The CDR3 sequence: CASSLSVNWGSVNTGELFF. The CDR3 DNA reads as TGTGCCAGCAGTTTATCTGTTAACTGGGGCTCTGTAAACACCGGGGAGCTGTTTTTT.

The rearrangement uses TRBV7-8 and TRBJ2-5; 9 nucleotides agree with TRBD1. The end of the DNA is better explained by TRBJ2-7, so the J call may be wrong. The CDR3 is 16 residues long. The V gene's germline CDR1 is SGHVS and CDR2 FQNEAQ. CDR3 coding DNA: TGTGCCAGCAGCTTAGGGGGGGGACAGGGAGGCAACGAGCAGTACTTC. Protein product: CASSLGGGQGGNEQYF.

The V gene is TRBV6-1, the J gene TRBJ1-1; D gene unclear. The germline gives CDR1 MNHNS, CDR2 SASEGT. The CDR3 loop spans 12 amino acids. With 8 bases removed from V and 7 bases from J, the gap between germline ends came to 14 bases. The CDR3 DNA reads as TGTGCCAGCCGTTTGCCCCGACTTGAAGCTTTCTTT. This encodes CASRLPRLEAFF.